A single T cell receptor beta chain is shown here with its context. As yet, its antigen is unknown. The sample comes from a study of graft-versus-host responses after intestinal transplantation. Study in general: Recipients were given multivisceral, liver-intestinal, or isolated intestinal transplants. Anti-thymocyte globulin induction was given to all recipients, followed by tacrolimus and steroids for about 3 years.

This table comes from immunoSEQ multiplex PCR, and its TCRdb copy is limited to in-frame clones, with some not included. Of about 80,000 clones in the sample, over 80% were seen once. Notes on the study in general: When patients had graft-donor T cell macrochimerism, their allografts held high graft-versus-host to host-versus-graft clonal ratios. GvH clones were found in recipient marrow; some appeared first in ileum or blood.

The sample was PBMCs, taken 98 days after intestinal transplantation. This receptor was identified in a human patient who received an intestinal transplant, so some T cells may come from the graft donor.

CDR3: CAISEHNNQPQHF. The CDR3 coding sequence is TGTGCCATCAGTGAGCACAATAATCAGCCCCAGCATTTT. The chain recombines TRBV10-3 with TRBJ1-5; D remains ambiguous. V lost 2 bases, J lost 4 bases, and 6 bases lay in between. Germline-derived CDR1 and CDR2 are ENHRY and SYGVKD. This CDR3 region has 13 residues.